What follows are 32 T cell receptor beta chains derived from one specimen sequenced in a study of neurological immune-mediated disorders. TCRdb reprocessed the 5' RACE reads with MiXCR, giving one entry per CDR3 protein. The data show approximately 59,000 distinct CDR3 sequences, with more than 4.5% seen just once and about 5.3% held by the top ten. Material for sequencing was PBMCs. These receptors were obtained from a human donor with multiple sclerosis. The donor label of this sample is uncertain.

In its sample, this clonotype was seen many times. The genes are TRBV5-1 and TRBJ1-2; tentatively, D is TRBD1 (6 bases). The CDR3 spans 18 residues. The germline CDR1 and CDR2 sequences are SGHRS and YFSETQ. V was trimmed by 1 base and J by 0 bases, leaving 19 bases between them. The CDR3 loop reads CASSLSPRGAASNYGYTF. The CDR3 DNA reads TGCGCCAGCAGCTTGTCCCCCAGGGGCGCGGCTTCTAACTATGGCTACACCTTC.

This clonotype was recorded at least ten times. The rearrangement joins TRBV5-8 to TRBJ1-1; D is ambiguous. V lost 2 bases and J 1 base, leaving 6 bases between the germline ends. Germline CDR1 is SGHTS and CDR2 is YDEGEE. This CDR3 is 13 amino acids long. Here the CDR3 reads CASSFAANTEAFF. The CDR3 DNA is TGTGCCAGCAGCTTTGCGGCGAACACTGAAGCTTTCTTT.

This clonotype was seen many times. The chain combines TRBV20-1 with TRBJ1-5; D gene unclear. Trimming left V 5 bases short and J 4 bases short, with 9 bases between. Germline CDR1 and CDR2: DFQATT and SNEGSKA (reference sequence). The CDR3 runs to 12 residues. The chain's CDR3 is CSAGQGNQPQHF. In DNA, the CDR3 is TGCAGTGCTGGCCAAGGGAATCAGCCCCAGCATTTT.

There are many counts of this clonotype. The rearrangement links TRBV11-2 to TRBJ1-1, with D maybe TRBD1 (5 bases). The CDR3 totals 13 residues. CDR1 is SGHAT and CDR2 is FQNNGV in the germline V gene. V was pared by 5 bases and J by 1 base, with 8 bases between. The CDR3 protein is CASSSDRNTEAFF. DNA for the CDR3: TGTGCCAGCAGCAGTGACAGGAACACTGAAGCTTTCTTT. Combining the CDR3 with reference TRBV11-2 and TRBJ1-1 gives the whole variable domain EAGVAQSPRYKIIEKRQSVAFWCNPISGHATLYWYQQILGQGPKLLIQFQNNGVVDDSQLPKDRFSAERLKGVDSTLKIQPAKLEDSAVYLCASSSDRNTEAFFGQGTRLTVV.

This clonotype was seen ten or more times. The chain is built from TRBV7-8 and TRBJ2-1; TRBD1 agrees at 7 bases. J lost 4 bases, V lost 1 base, and 4 bases had no gene match. This CDR3 comprises 15 residues. Germline loops: CDR1 SGHVS, CDR2 FQNEAQ. In DNA form, the CDR3 reads TGTGCCAGCAGCTTAGAGGGGGCTTGGTACAATGAGCAGTTCTTC. Translation: CASSLEGAWYNEQFF.

This clonotype occurred many times. This chain joins TRBV29-1 and TRBJ2-5; D is unclear. Trimming pared 3 bases from V and 5 bases from J, leaving 7 bases between. Germline V gives CDR1 SQVTM, CDR2 ANQGSEA. CDR3 length: 11 amino acids. The CDR3 DNA is TGCAGCGTTGAGCTTGAGGAGACCCAGTACTTC. Translated: CSVELEETQYF.

At least ten counts were recorded for this clonotype. J is TRBJ1-5 and V is TRBV29-1; no reliable D call. Germline CDR1 and CDR2: SQVTM and ANQGSEA. CDR3 length: 15 residues. V shed 6 bases and J shed 0 bases, with 15 bases lying between them. The CDR3 protein is CSVRVGSYSNQPQHF. The CDR3 DNA is TGCAGCGTGAGGGTGGGGAGCTATAGCAATCAGCCCCAGCATTTT.

This clonotype showed up many times. The chain carries TRBV10-3 and TRBJ1-4; 7 bases agree with TRBD1. The CDR3 sequence is 15 residues long. Germline CDR1 is ENHRY and CDR2 is SYGVKD. Trimming removed 6 bases from V and 4 bases from J; junction bases left unmatched: 8. CDR3 sequence: CAISEKQGSNEKLFF. CDR3 coding DNA: TGTGCCATCAGCGAGAAACAGGGGAGTAATGAAAAACTGTTTTTT.

At least ten counts were recorded for this clonotype. The chain combines TRBV13 with TRBJ1-1, with D possibly being TRBD1 (6 bases). Deletions cut 0 bases from V and 3 bases from J, with 8 bases between. The CDR3 runs to 14 residues. Germline loops: CDR1 PRHDT, CDR2 FYEKMQ (reference sequence). Here the CDR3 DNA reads TGTGCCAGCAGCTTAGGACAGGGATACACTGAAGCTTTCTTT. It is translated as CASSLGQGYTEAFF.

This clonotype was seen at least ten times. V gene TRBV7-2 combines with J gene TRBJ2-5; no clear D. The V gene lost 1 base and the J gene lost 7 bases, with 7 bases spanning the gap. Germline loops: CDR1 SGHTA, CDR2 FQGNSA. This CDR3 region has 12 residues. CDR3 bases: TGTGCCAGCAGCTTAGTGGGAATGACCCAGTACTTC. This translates into CASSLVGMTQYF.

Ten or more counts support this clonotype. The gene calls are TRBV7-2 and TRBJ2-3; D remains unclear. Germline CDR1 reads SGHTA; CDR2 reads FQGNSA. The CDR3 extends over 15 amino acids. Trimming took off 5 bases at V and 2 bases at J, with 14 bases between the two ends. DNA for the CDR3: TGTGCCAGCAGCCAGAACCTCCTTACCACAGATACGCAGTATTTT. Its protein product is CASSQNLLTTDTQYF.

At least ten counts were recorded for this clonotype. The chain combines TRBV13 with TRBJ2-7, with a weak D call TRBD1 (7 bases). V dropped 5 bases and J dropped 3 bases, with 14 bases sitting between them. CDR1 and CDR2 (germline): PRHDT, FYEKMQ (reference sequence). The CDR3 has 14 amino acids. The CDR3 is CASSRQGGNYEQYF. The DNA of the CDR3 is TGTGCCAGCAGCCGTCAGGGGGGAAACTACGAGCAGTACTTC.

This clonotype occurred many times. The CDR3 here is CSVVGDRNEQFF. CDR3 in DNA: TGCAGCGTTGTTGGAGATAGGAATGAGCAGTTCTTC. The chain uses TRBV29-1 and TRBJ2-1, with no clear D. From germline, CDR1 is SQVTM and CDR2 ANQGSEA. CDR3 length equals 12 residues. Trimming took off 4 bases at V and 7 bases at J, with 11 bases between the two ends.

This clonotype has ten or more counts. The chain has TRBV6-6 and TRBJ1-5; 7 positions agree with TRBD1. CDR1 and CDR2 (germline): MNHNY, SVGAGI (reference sequence). The CDR3 has 14 residues. The V segment lost 5 bases and the J segment 6 bases; nucleotides outside the gene matches: 7. The CDR3 DNA reads as TGTGCCAGCAGTACCCGACAGGGTACTCAGCCCCAGCATTTT. This translates into CASSTRQGTQPQHF.

This clonotype has ten or more counts. The V and J genes are TRBV24-1 and TRBJ2-3, with 9 bases matching TRBD1. The CDR3 contains 19 residues. Germline V gene data show CDR1 as KGHDR and CDR2 as SFDVKD. V shed 3 bases and J 2 bases; nucleotides not matched to a gene: 14. Here the CDR3 reads CATSDHHGEQGAFTDTQYF. The CDR3 coding sequence is TGTGCCACCAGTGATCATCATGGTGAACAGGGGGCCTTCACAGATACGCAGTATTTT.

This clonotype was seen at least ten times. The V gene is TRBV11-2, the J gene TRBJ1-6; no definite D call. The length of the CDR3 is 16 residues. Germline assignment: CDR1 SGHAT and CDR2 FQNNGV. The V gene lost 0 bases and the J gene lost 9 bases, with 15 bases spanning the gap. CDR3 sequence: CASSLDYGPGGSPLHF. In DNA, the CDR3 is TGTGCCAGCAGCTTAGATTACGGACCCGGTGGTTCACCCCTCCACTTT.

This chain links TRBV18 with TRBJ2-1, with TRBD1 matching over 7 bases. Germline CDR1 is KGHSH and CDR2 is LQKENI. With 2 bases clipped from V and 3 bases from J, the junction kept 13 bases outside the gene matches. This CDR3 contains 18 residues. The CDR3 sequence is CASSPILPRDSYYNEQFF. The CDR3 region has the DNA TGTGCCAGCTCACCAATCCTTCCGAGGGACAGCTACTACAATGAGCAGTTCTTC.

Many counts were recorded for this clonotype. The chain joins TRBV5-1 to TRBJ2-7; D is unresolved. Germline CDR1 is SGHRS and CDR2 is YFSETQ. The CDR3 is 13 residues long. The V end was cut by 4 bases, the J end by 1 base, with 9 bases between. The CDR3 DNA sequence: TGCGCCAGCAGCCTGGCCGGATCCTACGAGCAGTACTTC. It specifies CASSLAGSYEQYF.

The sample holds many counts of this clonotype. The chain joins TRBV20-1 to TRBJ2-7; D gene unclear. Germline CDR1 reads DFQATT; CDR2 reads SNEGSKA (reference sequence). The CDR3 totals 14 residues. Trimming pared 0 bases from V and 5 bases from J, leaving 14 bases between. The CDR3 region has the DNA TGCAGTGCTAGAGATTCCGTTAAAAAGAACGAGCAGTACTTC. Amino acid sequence: CSARDSVKKNEQYF.

This clonotype was counted at least ten times. This chain links TRBV10-3 with TRBJ2-7; possibly TRBD1 for D (6 bases). The CDR3 has 14 residues. Trimming took 5 bases from V and 2 from J, leaving 13 bases between them. Germline CDR1 is ENHRY and CDR2 is SYGVKD. The DNA for the CDR3 is TGTGCCATCAGTTATGGGACACCGACCTACGAGCAGTACTTC. This translates into CAISYGTPTYEQYF.

This clonotype was found many times. The CDR3 here is CASSFILGETQYF. The CDR3 coding sequence is TGTGCCAGCAGTTTTATTTTAGGAGAGACCCAGTACTTC. V gene TRBV27 combines with J gene TRBJ2-5; no firm D call. V lost 3 bases and J 4 bases, leaving 9 bases between the germline ends. The CDR3 has 13 residues. Germline lookup yields CDR1 MNHEY and CDR2 SMNVEV (reference sequence).

This clonotype appeared many times. This rearrangement joins TRBV5-1 to TRBJ2-1, with 9 bases aligning to TRBD1. The CDR3 length is 14 residues. Germline CDR1 and CDR2: SGHRS and YFSETQ. Trimming at V came to 5 bases and at J to 8 bases, leaving 8 bases not matched to a gene. The CDR3 coding sequence is TGCGCCAGCAGTTTGACGGGACAGGGATATGAGCAGTTCTTC. It specifies CASSLTGQGYEQFF.

This clonotype showed up many times. The chain carries TRBV20-1 and TRBJ1-1; D is unresolved. The CDR3 has 13 amino acids. The V and J ends lost 4 bases and 1 base respectively, with 10 bases between them. In germline, CDR1 is DFQATT, CDR2 SNEGSKA (reference sequence). DNA for the CDR3: TGCAGTGCTATGAGGGAGCCGAACACTGAAGCTTTCTTT. Its protein product is CSAMREPNTEAFF.

There are many counts of this clonotype. This chain links TRBV20-1 with TRBJ2-1; 15 bases match TRBD2. Germline V CDR1 and CDR2: DFQATT, SNEGSKA (reference sequence). The V and J ends lost 3 bases and 5 bases, in that order; junction bases with no gene match: 8. This CDR3 region has 17 residues. The CDR3 sequence is CSASGLAGGPGDNEQFF. CDR3 bases: TGCAGTGCTAGCGGACTAGCGGGGGGGCCAGGCGACAATGAGCAGTTCTTC.

This clonotype was detected ten times or more. The chain carries TRBV5-1 and TRBJ2-7; perhaps TRBD1 as D (6 bases). V lost 2 bases, J lost 1 base, and 16 bases lay in between. The CDR3 covers 16 residues. From germline, CDR1 is SGHRS and CDR2 YFSETQ. Here the CDR3 reads CASSFVRGIQSYEQYF. For the CDR3, the DNA is TGCGCCAGCAGCTTCGTCAGGGGAATTCAGTCCTACGAGCAGTACTTC. The full variable domain, in which reference TRBV5-1 and TRBJ2-7 provide the parts outside the CDR3, is KAGVTQTPRYLIKTRGQQVTLSCSPISGHRSVSWYQQTPGQGLQFLFEYFSETQRNKGNFPGRFSGRQFSNSRSEMNVSTLELGDSALYLCASSFVRGIQSYEQYFGPGTRLTVT.

The V gene is TRBV20-1, the J gene TRBJ2-5, with 11 bases fitting TRBD2. CDR3 length equals 12 residues. Germline CDR1 reads DFQATT; CDR2 reads SNEGSKA (reference sequence). V shed 7 bases, J shed 6 bases, and the junction held 4 bases outside the gene matches. CDR3 residues: CSGLAGGKTQYF. As DNA, the CDR3 is TGCAGTGGTCTAGCGGGGGGAAAGACCCAGTACTTC.

In its sample, this clonotype was seen a few times. The chain couples TRBV5-1 to TRBJ2-1; perhaps TRBD2 as D (5 bases). The CDR3 is 14 residues long. The germline V and J ends were trimmed by 1 base and 1 base, with 6 bases remaining between them. Germline V gene data show CDR1 as SGHRS and CDR2 as YFSETQ. CDR3 residues: CASSLPGSYNEQFF. CDR3 coding DNA: TGCGCCAGCAGCTTGCCGGGGTCCTACAATGAGCAGTTCTTC.

This clonotype was counted many times. The V and J genes are TRBV20-1 and TRBJ2-7, with D perhaps assigned TRBD1 or TRBD2 (5 bases each). With 5 bases removed from V and 0 bases from J, the gap between germline ends came to 11 bases. The germline CDR1 and CDR2 sequences are DFQATT and SNEGSKA (reference sequence). The CDR3 is made up of 13 amino acids. The CDR3 spells CSAGDPYSYEQYF. DNA for the CDR3: TGCAGTGCTGGGGACCCCTACTCCTACGAGCAGTACTTC.

This clonotype was counted at least ten times. CDR3 protein: CASSLVINTEETQYF. Here the CDR3 DNA reads TGCGCCAGCAGCTTGGTTATCAATACGGAAGAGACCCAGTACTTC. J is TRBJ2-5 and V is TRBV5-1; D gene uncertain. Trimming removed 0 bases from V and 3 bases from J, with 12 bases in between. The V gene's germline CDR1 is SGHRS and CDR2 YFSETQ. The CDR3 is 15 residues long.

This clonotype was detected only a few times. The chain has TRBV19 and TRBJ2-7; weak D call: TRBD2 (5 bases). V lost 3 bases to trimming and J lost 2 bases, with 8 bases between them. In germline, CDR1 is LNHDA, CDR2 SQIVND (reference sequence). This CDR3 is 13 amino acids long. This CDR3 reads CASSIGVPYEQYF. In DNA form, the CDR3 reads TGTGCCAGTAGTATCGGGGTTCCCTACGAGCAGTACTTC.

This clonotype was seen ten or more times. V gene TRBV11-2 combines with J gene TRBJ1-1, with D possibly TRBD1 on 5 matching bases. Trimming shortened V by 5 bases and J by 7 bases, and 17 bases separated the two germline ends. This CDR3 contains 14 residues. Germline V gene lookup returns CDR1 SGHAT and CDR2 FQNNGV. The CDR3 nucleotides read TGTGCCAGCAGCACCGCACAGGAGTGGAATGAAGCTTTCTTT. Translation gives CASSTAQEWNEAFF.

This clonotype was recorded many times. The gene calls are TRBV2 and TRBJ2-6, with D unresolved. CDR1 SNHLY and CDR2 FYNNEI come from the germline V gene. The length of the CDR3 is 16 residues. V was shortened by 5 bases and J by 3 bases, with 14 bases between the two germline ends. The CDR3 sequence: CASSPGWGSGANVLTF. As DNA, the CDR3 is TGTGCCAGCAGTCCAGGCTGGGGAAGTGGGGCCAACGTCCTGACTTTC.